These 10 T cell receptor beta chains were all obtained from the same sample, sequenced in a study of T cell changes during pregnancy in multiple sclerosis. Libraries were prepared by immunoSEQ multiplex PCR; TCRdb keeps only in-frame clonotypes and omits some of them. The sample lists 100,000 to 150,000 clones, about 93% seen once, with roughly 5.7% in the top ten. The sequenced sample was peripheral blood, obtained before pregnancy. Receptors originate from a female donor with multiple sclerosis, enrolled in a pregnancy study.

The rearrangement joins TRBV28 to TRBJ2-7; 9 bases are a match to TRBD1. Per the germline V gene, CDR1 is MDHEN and CDR2 is SYDVKM. The length of the CDR3 is 14 residues. V lost 5 bases and J lost 3; bases outside the gene matches: 5. CDR3 region: CASSIPGQGYEQYF. In nucleotides, the CDR3 is TGTGCCAGCAGTATTCCGGGACAGGGCTACGAGCAGTACTTC.

The chain combines TRBV2 with TRBJ1-5, with D tentatively TRBD1 (5 bases). V gave up 5 bases and J gave up 1 base, with 12 bases separating them. Germline values: CDR1 SNHLY, CDR2 FYNNEI. The CDR3 length is 15 residues. The CDR3 coding sequence is TGTGCCAGCAGTCCCGACAGACGGAGCAATCAGCCCCAGCATTTT. This encodes CASSPDRRSNQPQHF.

The chain has TRBV14 and TRBJ2-5; 8 bases are a match to TRBD2. The CDR3 runs to 16 residues. Germline V gives CDR1 SGHDN, CDR2 FVKESK. V was pared by 1 base and J by 1 base, with 5 bases of the junction left unmatched. The CDR3 coding sequence is TGTGCCAGCAGCCAAGCGGGGGGGCGGCTCCAAGAGACCCAGTACTTC. Protein sequence: CASSQAGGRLQETQYF.

The V call is TRBV2, the J call TRBJ2-3; 14 nucleotides agree with TRBD2. Germline assignment: CDR1 SNHLY and CDR2 FYNNEI. The CDR3 has 16 residues. J gave up 2 bases and V 6 bases, and 4 bases lay outside the gene matches. CDR3 in amino acids: CASRGLAGVNTDTQYF. The CDR3 DNA is TGTGCCAGCAGGGGACTAGCGGGGGTGAACACAGATACGCAGTATTTT.

The chain joins TRBV2 to TRBJ2-7, with D maybe TRBD2 (6 bases). Looked up from germline, CDR1 is SNHLY and CDR2 is FYNNEI. V was pared by 4 bases and J by 2 bases, with 12 bases between. CDR3 length: 14 residues. This CDR3 reads CASSGPGLPYEQYF. DNA for the CDR3: TGTGCCAGCAGTGGCCCAGGACTACCCTACGAGCAGTACTTC.

V gene TRBV19 combines with J gene TRBJ1-2, with TRBD1 identical over 8 bases. Germline V gene sequence: CDR1 LNHDA, CDR2 SQIVND (reference sequence). The CDR3 loop spans 17 amino acids. V trimming: 5 bases; J trimming: 3 bases; junction bases outside the gene matches: 14. DNA for the CDR3: TGTGCCAGTAGTTCCTCAACCAGGGGGCCCGACGACTATGGCTACACCTTC. It translates to CASSSSTRGPDDYGYTF.

This chain uses TRBV5-1 with TRBJ2-1; 8 nucleotides agree with TRBD1. Unmatched junction bases numbered 12, after V lost 1 base and J lost 6 bases. Germline CDR1 and CDR2: SGHRS and YFSETQ. This CDR3 contains 17 residues. The CDR3 spells CASSLSQGQVVANEQFF. The CDR3 region has the DNA TGCGCCAGCAGCTTGTCCCAGGGACAGGTAGTGGCCAATGAGCAGTTCTTC.

The chain joins TRBV18 to TRBJ2-2; TRBD2 agrees at 7 bases. Germline-derived CDR1 and CDR2 are KGHSH and LQKENI. This CDR3 is built from 16 residues. The J segment lost 4 bases and the V segment lost 4 bases, leaving 9 bases of the junction unmatched. The CDR3 bases are TGTGCCAGCTCACGGGGGACTACCCAACTCACCGGGGAGCTGTTTTTT. This encodes CASSRGTTQLTGELFF.

The chain couples TRBV5-1 to TRBJ1-4, with 7 nucleotides matching TRBD1. The V and J ends lost 1 base and 6 bases, in that order; junction bases with no gene match: 6. The CDR3 contains 15 residues. Germline CDR1 SGHRS, CDR2 YFSETQ. The CDR3 DNA reads TGCGCCAGCAGCTTGTTAGGGGGCTCGGATGAAAAACTGTTTTTT. Residues: CASSLLGGSDEKLFF.

CDR3 region: CATSPRQGSGNTIYF. The CDR3 coding sequence is TGTGCCACCAGCCCCCGACAGGGTTCTGGAAACACCATATATTTT. The chain recombines TRBV15 with TRBJ1-3, with TRBD1 matching over 7 bases. Per the germline V gene, CDR1 is LNHNV and CDR2 is YYDKDF (reference sequence). The CDR3 loop spans 15 amino acids. J was trimmed by 1 base and V by 5 bases; bases with no gene match: 5.